The sequence of this TCR beta chain was determined in a study of T-cell reconstitution after alpha-beta-depleted transplantation in children. This clonotype was counted between two and nine times. No antigen is known for it. V was shortened by 8 bases and J by 5 bases, with 16 bases between the two germline ends. Germline CDR1 SQVTM, CDR2 ANQGSEA. This CDR3 spans 12 amino acids. Whole-study findings and limits: At around two months after transplant, the alpha-beta T cells were reportedly derived from several hundred expanded clones that came from non-depleted graft cells. For some patients, TCRbeta diversity was high at day 60 because of recipient T cells and thymic progenitors that survived.

Unique molecular identifiers were built into the TCRbeta library. One entry per CDR3 protein, called by TCRdb with MiXCR from the PCR reads. The sample yields 500,000 or so distinct CDR3 sequences, 11% seen once. J is TRBJ2-7 and V is TRBV29-1; the D is unclear. The source of this sequence is a female patient aged 2-9 years who had a stem cell transplant for aplastic anemia, so the T cells may come from the graft donor. The sequences come from PBMCs, mostly from graft donor cells, collected 180 days after TCRalphabeta/CD19-depleted stem cell transplant. CDR3 region: CSTTEGSNEQYF. CDR3 DNA sequence: TGCAGCACCACCGAAGGGTCTAACGAGCAGTACTTC.